This T cell receptor (beta chain) emerged from a study of cytomegalovirus exposure and HLA in healthy donors. Whole-study findings and limits: TCR beta V segments were, for the most part, productive about 87% or about 30% of the time in an earlier analysis. Most TCR sequences were uncommon, yet certain public TCRs appeared in many donors.

Primers included in the PCR were 60 Vbeta and 13 Jbeta primers. Data came from immunoSEQ multiplex PCR; TCRdb stores just in-frame clones and leaves some out. Of 150,000 or so clones in the sample, 60% to 85% were seen once. CDR1 and CDR2 (germline): SGHAT, FQNNGV. CDR3 length: 15 amino acids. V shed 4 bases and J shed 0 bases, with 10 bases lying between them. About this clone itself: Its antigen is not known.

The V and J genes are TRBV11-2 and TRBJ2-1; D is possibly TRBD1 (6 bases). Material for sequencing was PBMCs. This clonotype was sampled from a woman aged 40 to 49 in good health and CMV-seropositive. Here the CDR3 DNA reads TGTGCCAGCAGCTCCGGACAGAGCTCCTACAATGAGCAGTTCTTC. Encoded protein: CASSSGQSSYNEQFF.